The entry that follows covers one TCR beta chain sequence. Its antigen is unknown. 60 Vbeta and 13 Jbeta primers were used in PCR. Sequenced by immunoSEQ multiplex PCR; TCRdb stores in-frame clones only, minus some. This listing includes about 32,000 clones. This sample stems from a study of cytomegalovirus exposure and HLA in healthy donors. CDR1 is SGHNT, CDR2 YENEEA, per germline. V lost 0 bases and J lost 7; bases outside the gene matches: 7. This CDR3 has 16 amino acids. Broader study findings: Owing to their indistinguishability, certain V segments, notably TRBV6-2 and TRBV6-3, were excluded. Generally TCR sequences proved uncommon, though certain public TCRs appeared in numerous donors.

The receptor was derived from a female donor in good health and CMV-seronegative. What was sequenced was PBMCs. The chain carries TRBV11-3 and TRBJ1-1, with TRBD1 matching 11 bases. The CDR3 loop is CASSLDQGQGAGEAFF. CDR3 coding DNA: TGTGCCAGCAGCTTAGATCAAGGACAGGGGGCAGGTGAAGCTTTCTTT.